These 6 T cell receptor beta chains were sequenced from one sample in a study of blood T cell repertoires in COVID-19. Assay: immunoSEQ multiplex PCR; the TCRdb copy retains only in-frame clones and omits some. This sample carries 60,000 to 90,000 clones, approximately 80% of them seen once, and the ten largest clones take about 5.6%. The material sequenced was peripheral blood. These receptors originate from a man aged 55 to 70 with active or convalescent COVID-19.

The chain has TRBV7-6 and TRBJ2-2, with D unresolved. The V gene's germline CDR1 is SGHVS and CDR2 FNYEAQ. V gave up 5 bases and J gave up 1 base, with 5 bases separating them. This CDR3 is 13 amino acids long. CDR3 sequence: CASSPQNTGELFF. The CDR3 DNA follows: TGTGCCAGCAGCCCCCAGAACACCGGGGAGCTGTTTTTT. Using reference TRBV7-6 and TRBJ2-2 for the parts outside the CDR3, the full variable domain is GAGVSQSPRYKVTKRGQDVALRCDPISGHVSLYWYRQALGQGPEFLTYFNYEAQQDKSGLPNDRFSAERPEGSISTLTIQRTEQRDSAMYRCASSPQNTGELFFGEGSRLTVL.

V is TRBV6-2 or TRBV6-3 and J is TRBJ2-3; 9 bases are shared with TRBD2. This CDR3 contains 14 residues. Germline lookup yields CDR1 MNHEY and CDR2 SVGEGT. V lost 4 bases, J lost 7 bases, and 6 bases stayed unmatched. The CDR3 loop reads CASSFAGGPNTQYF. CDR3 sequence (DNA): TGTGCCAGCAGTTTTGCGGGGGGGCCGAATACGCAGTATTTT.

This clone was seen only a few times. This chain links TRBV7-9 with TRBJ1-6, with a tentative D call TRBD1 (5 bases). Germline assignment: CDR1 SEHNR and CDR2 FQNEAQ (reference sequence). The CDR3 has 14 residues. V lost 5 bases and J lost 13, with 18 bases in between. CDR3 amino acids: CASSPPTAGGPLHF. The CDR3 nucleotides are TGTGCCAGCAGCCCTCCGACCGCCGGGGGTCCCCTCCACTTT.

V is TRBV9 and J is TRBJ1-2; 9 bases are shared with TRBD1. The CDR3 sequence is 14 residues long. V gave up 4 bases and J gave up 6 bases; unmatched junction bases: 7. CDR1 SGDLS and CDR2 YYNGEE come from the germline V gene. CDR3 coding DNA: TGTGCCAGCAGCTTTTCGACAGGGGGAGATGGCTACACCTTC. It codes for CASSFSTGGDGYTF.

DNA of the CDR3: TGTGCCAGCGCAAGGGGTGACTCACCCTACGAGCAGTACTTC. Translation: CASARGDSPYEQYF. V usage is TRBV27 and J usage is TRBJ2-7, with D perhaps TRBD1 (5 bases). Germline V CDR1 and CDR2: MNHEY, SMNVEV (reference sequence). This CDR3 has 14 amino acids. V lost 8 bases to trimming and J lost 2 bases, with 16 bases between them.

This clone was detected only a few times. J is TRBJ1-5 and V is TRBV6-2 or TRBV6-3, with D maybe TRBD1 (5 bases). The CDR3 has 18 amino acids. Trimming removed 2 bases from V and 0 bases from J, with 17 bases in between. Germline V lookup: CDR1 MNHEY, CDR2 SVGEGT. The CDR3 bases are TGTGCCAGCAGTTACCCCAGGTGGGGGGGTTATAGCAATCAGCCCCAGCATTTT. It codes for CASSYPRWGGYSNQPQHF.